This T cell receptor beta chain comes out of a study of blood T cell repertoires in COVID-19. The assay was immunoSEQ multiplex PCR, and TCRdb's table has in-frame clones only and misses some. The sample gives roughly 39,000 clones, around 87% of which show up once; less than 25% is in the top ten. CDR1 is SGDLS and CDR2 is YYNGEE in the germline V gene. With 0 bases removed from V and 5 bases from J, the gap between germline ends came to 11 bases. The CDR3 loop spans 14 amino acids. The sequence derives from a man aged 50-60 years with active or convalescent COVID-19. The specimen sequenced was peripheral blood. This chain joins TRBV9 and TRBJ2-5; a weak D match, TRBD2 (6 bases). The CDR3 DNA reads as TGTGCCAGCAGCGTAGGGAGGGCGCGTGAGACCCAGTACTTC. It translates to CASSVGRARETQYF.